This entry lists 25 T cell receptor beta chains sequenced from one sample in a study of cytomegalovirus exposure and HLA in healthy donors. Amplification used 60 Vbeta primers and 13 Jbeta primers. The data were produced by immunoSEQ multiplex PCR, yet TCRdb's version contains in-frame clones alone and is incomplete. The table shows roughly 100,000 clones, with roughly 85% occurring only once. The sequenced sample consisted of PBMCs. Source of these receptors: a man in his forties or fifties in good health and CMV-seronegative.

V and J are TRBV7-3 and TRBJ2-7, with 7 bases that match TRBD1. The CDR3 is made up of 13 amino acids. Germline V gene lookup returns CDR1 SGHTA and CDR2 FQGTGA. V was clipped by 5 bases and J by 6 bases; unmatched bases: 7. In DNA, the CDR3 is TGTGCCAGCAGCCCCCGACAGGGAACCGAGCAGTACTTC. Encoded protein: CASSPRQGTEQYF.

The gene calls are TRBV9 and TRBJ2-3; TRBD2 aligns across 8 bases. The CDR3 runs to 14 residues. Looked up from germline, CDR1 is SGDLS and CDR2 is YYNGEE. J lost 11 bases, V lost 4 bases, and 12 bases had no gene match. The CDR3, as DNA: TGTGCCAGCAGCTTACCCCCCACTAGCGGCCTGCAGTATTTT. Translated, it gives CASSLPPTSGLQYF.

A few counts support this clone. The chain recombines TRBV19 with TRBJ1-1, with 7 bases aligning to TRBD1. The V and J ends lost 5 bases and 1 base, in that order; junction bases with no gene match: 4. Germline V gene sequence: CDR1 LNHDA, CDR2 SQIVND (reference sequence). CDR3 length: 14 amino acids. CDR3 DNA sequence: TGTGCCAGTAGTGAGACAGGGAGGAACACTGAAGCTTTCTTT. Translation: CASSETGRNTEAFF.

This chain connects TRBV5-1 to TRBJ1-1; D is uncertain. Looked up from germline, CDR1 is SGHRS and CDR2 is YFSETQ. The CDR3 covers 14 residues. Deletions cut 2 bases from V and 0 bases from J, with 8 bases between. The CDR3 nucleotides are TGCGCCAGCAGCTTCGGGTTAATGAACACTGAAGCTTTCTTT. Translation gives CASSFGLMNTEAFF.

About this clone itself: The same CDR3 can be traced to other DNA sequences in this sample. DNA for the CDR3: TGTGCCAGCTCACCCCCAGGCAGGGCCTCCTATGGCTACACCTTC. Protein sequence: CASSPPGRASYGYTF. V gene TRBV18 combines with J gene TRBJ1-2; possible D gene TRBD1, 5 bases. CDR3 length: 15 residues. Germline values: CDR1 KGHSH, CDR2 LQKENI. Trimming removed 3 bases from V and 4 bases from J, with 15 bases in between.

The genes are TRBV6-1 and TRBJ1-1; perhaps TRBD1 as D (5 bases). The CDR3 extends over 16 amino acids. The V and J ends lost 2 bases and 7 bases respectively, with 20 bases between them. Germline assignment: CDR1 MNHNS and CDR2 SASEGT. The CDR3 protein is CASSEPGQTVGNEAFF. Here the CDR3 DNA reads TGTGCCAGCAGTGAACCTGGTCAGACAGTTGGGAATGAAGCTTTCTTT.

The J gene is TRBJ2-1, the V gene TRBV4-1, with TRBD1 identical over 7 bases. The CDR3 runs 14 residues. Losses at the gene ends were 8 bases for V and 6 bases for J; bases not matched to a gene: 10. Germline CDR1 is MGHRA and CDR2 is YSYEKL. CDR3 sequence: CASRLQGTSNEQFF. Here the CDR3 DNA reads TGCGCCAGCCGCCTACAGGGGACCTCCAATGAGCAGTTCTTC.

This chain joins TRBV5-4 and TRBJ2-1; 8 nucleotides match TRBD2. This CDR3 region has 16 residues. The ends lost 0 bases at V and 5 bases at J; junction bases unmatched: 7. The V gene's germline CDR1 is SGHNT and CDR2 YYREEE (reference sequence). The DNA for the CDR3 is TGTGCCAGCAGCTTGGGACGGGGGGGCCCCAACAATGAGCAGTTCTTC. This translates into CASSLGRGGPNNEQFF.

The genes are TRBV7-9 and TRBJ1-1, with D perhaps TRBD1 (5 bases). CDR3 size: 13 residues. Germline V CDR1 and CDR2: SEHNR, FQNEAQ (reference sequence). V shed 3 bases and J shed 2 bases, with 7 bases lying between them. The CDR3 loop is CASSFTGNTEAFF. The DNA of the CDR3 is TGTGCCAGCAGCTTCACAGGAAACACTGAAGCTTTCTTT.

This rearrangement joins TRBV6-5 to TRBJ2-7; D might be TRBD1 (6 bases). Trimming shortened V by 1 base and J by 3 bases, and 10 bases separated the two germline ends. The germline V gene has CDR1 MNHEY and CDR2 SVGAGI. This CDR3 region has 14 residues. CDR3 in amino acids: CASSYFIQGYEQYF. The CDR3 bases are TGTGCCAGCAGTTACTTTATACAGGGCTACGAGCAGTACTTC.

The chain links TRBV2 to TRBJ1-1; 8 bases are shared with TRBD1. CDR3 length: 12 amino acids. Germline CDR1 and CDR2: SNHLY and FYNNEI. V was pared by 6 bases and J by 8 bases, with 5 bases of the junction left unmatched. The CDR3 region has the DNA TGTGCCAGCAGCCCAGGGGGCCTCGAAGCTTTCTTT. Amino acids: CASSPGGLEAFF.

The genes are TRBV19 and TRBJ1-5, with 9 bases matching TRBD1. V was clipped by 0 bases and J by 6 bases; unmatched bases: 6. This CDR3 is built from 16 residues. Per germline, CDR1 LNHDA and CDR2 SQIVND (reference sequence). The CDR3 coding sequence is TGTGCCAGTAGTATAGAAACAGGGGGCGTCGGTCAGCCCCAGCATTTT. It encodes CASSIETGGVGQPQHF.

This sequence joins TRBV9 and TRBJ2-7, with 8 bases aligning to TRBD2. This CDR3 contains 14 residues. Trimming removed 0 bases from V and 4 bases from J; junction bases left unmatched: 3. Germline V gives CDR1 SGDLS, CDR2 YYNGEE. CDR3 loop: CASSVAGGNYEQYF. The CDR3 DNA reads TGTGCCAGCAGCGTAGCGGGAGGGAATTACGAGCAGTACTTC.

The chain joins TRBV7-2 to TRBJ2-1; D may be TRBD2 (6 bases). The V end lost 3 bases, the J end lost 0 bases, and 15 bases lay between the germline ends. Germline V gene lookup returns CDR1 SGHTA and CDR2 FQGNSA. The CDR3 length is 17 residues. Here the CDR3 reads CASSLNLRGTSYNEQFF. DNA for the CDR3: TGTGCCAGCAGCTTGAACTTACGCGGGACCTCCTACAATGAGCAGTTCTTC.

The CDR3 DNA reads as TGTGCCAGCAGCGTGACAGGGTTACGGGAAAAACTGTTTTTT. Translated, it gives CASSVTGLREKLFF. The chain employs TRBV7-8 and TRBJ1-4, with TRBD1 matching 7 bases. This CDR3 is built from 14 residues. Germline V gene data show CDR1 as SGHVS and CDR2 as FQNEAQ. Trimming cost V 5 bases and J 8 bases; bases outside gene matches: 8.

The CDR3 protein is CASSPDRDSYEQYF. CDR3 in DNA: TGTGCCAGCTCACCTGACAGGGACTCCTACGAGCAGTACTTC. This rearrangement joins TRBV18 to TRBJ2-7, with TRBD1 matching over 7 bases. Germline CDR1 is KGHSH and CDR2 is LQKENI. The V gene end was trimmed by 3 bases and the J gene end by 0 bases; junction bases not matched to a gene: 2. The CDR3 extends over 14 amino acids.

This chain's CDR3 is CASSRQAGGTYEQYF. CDR3 bases: TGTGCCAGCAGTCGCCAGGCAGGGGGGACCTACGAGCAGTACTTC. The chain employs TRBV2 and TRBJ2-7; D may be TRBD1 (7 bases). The V and J ends lost 5 bases and 2 bases respectively, with 16 bases between them. The CDR3 has 15 residues. The germline CDR1 and CDR2 sequences are SNHLY and FYNNEI.

CDR3: CASSSRTSFAYGYTF. The CDR3 bases are TGTGCCAGCAGCTCCCGGACATCGTTTGCCTATGGCTACACCTTC. The chain employs TRBV6-5 and TRBJ1-2; D is perhaps TRBD1 (5 bases). CDR3 length: 15 residues. Germline CDR1 and CDR2: MNHEY and SVGAGI. Trimming removed 6 bases from V and 4 bases from J, with 18 bases in between.

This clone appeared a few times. CDR3 sequence reads: CASSLPEPGQPQHF. In DNA form, the CDR3 reads TGTGCCAGCAGCTTGCCTGAACCCGGTCAGCCCCAGCATTTT. This chain joins TRBV5-4 and TRBJ1-5; D unclear. Germline lookup yields CDR1 SGHNT and CDR2 YYREEE (reference sequence). Trimming removed 1 base at V and 6 bases at J, with 11 bases between. There are 14 residues in the CDR3.

The CDR3 protein is CASSAQQGNYGYTF. The CDR3 DNA reads as TGTGCCAGCAGTGCACAACAGGGGAACTATGGCTACACCTTC. The chain uses TRBV2 and TRBJ1-2, with TRBD1 matching 7 bases. Trimming removed 4 bases from V and 2 bases from J; junction bases left unmatched: 4. The length of the CDR3 is 14 residues. Germline CDR1 reads SNHLY; CDR2 reads FYNNEI.

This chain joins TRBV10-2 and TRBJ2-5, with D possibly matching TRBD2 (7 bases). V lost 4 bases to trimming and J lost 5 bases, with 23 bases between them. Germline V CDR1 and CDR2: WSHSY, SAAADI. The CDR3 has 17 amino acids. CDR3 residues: CASSGGGYGGGGETQYF. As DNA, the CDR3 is TGCGCCAGCAGTGGGGGGGGTTACGGGGGCGGTGGGGAGACCCAGTACTTC.

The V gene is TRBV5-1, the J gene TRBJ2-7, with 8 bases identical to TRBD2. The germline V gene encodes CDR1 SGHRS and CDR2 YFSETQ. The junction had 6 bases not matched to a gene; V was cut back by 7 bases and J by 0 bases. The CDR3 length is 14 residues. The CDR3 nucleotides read TGCGCCAGCTCGACGGGGGGGAGCTCCTACGAGCAGTACTTC. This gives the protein CASSTGGSSYEQYF. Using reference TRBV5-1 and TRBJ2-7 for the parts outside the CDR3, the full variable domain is KAGVTQTPRYLIKTRGQQVTLSCSPISGHRSVSWYQQTPGQGLQFLFEYFSETQRNKGNFPGRFSGRQFSNSRSEMNVSTLELGDSALYLCASSTGGSSYEQYFGPGTRLTVT.

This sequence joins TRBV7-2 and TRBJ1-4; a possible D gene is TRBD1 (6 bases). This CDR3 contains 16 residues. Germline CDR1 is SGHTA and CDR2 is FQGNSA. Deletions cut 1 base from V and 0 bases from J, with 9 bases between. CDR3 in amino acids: CASSLGRGPTNEKLFF. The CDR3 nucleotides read TGTGCCAGCAGCTTAGGCAGGGGTCCAACTAATGAAAAACTGTTTTTT.

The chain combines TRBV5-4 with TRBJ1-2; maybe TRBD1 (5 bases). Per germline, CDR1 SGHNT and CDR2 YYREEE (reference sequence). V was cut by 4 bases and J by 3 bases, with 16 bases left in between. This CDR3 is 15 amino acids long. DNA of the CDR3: TGTGCCAGCAGCAACGGAGGGGAGGTAGACTATGGCTACACCTTC. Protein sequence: CASSNGGEVDYGYTF.

CDR3 nucleotide sequence: TGTGCCAGCAGCCCTATCGGGATAAATCAGCCCCAGCATTTT. Amino acid sequence: CASSPIGINQPQHF. V gene TRBV2 combines with J gene TRBJ1-5; D gene unclear. The CDR3 length is 14 residues. In germline, CDR1 is SNHLY, CDR2 FYNNEI. Trimming shortened V by 6 bases and J by 4 bases, and 13 bases separated the two germline ends.